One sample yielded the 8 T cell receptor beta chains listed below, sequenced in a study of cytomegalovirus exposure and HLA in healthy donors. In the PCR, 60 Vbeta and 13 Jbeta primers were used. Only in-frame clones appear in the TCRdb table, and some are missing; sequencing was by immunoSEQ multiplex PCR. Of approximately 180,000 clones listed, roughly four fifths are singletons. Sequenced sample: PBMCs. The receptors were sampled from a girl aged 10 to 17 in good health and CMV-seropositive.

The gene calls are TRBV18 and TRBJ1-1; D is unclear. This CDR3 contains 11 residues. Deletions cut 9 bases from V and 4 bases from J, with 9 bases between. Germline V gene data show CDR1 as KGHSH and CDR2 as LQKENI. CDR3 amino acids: CASSSTTEAFF. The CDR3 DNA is TGTGCCAGTTCCTCTACCACTGAAGCTTTCTTT.

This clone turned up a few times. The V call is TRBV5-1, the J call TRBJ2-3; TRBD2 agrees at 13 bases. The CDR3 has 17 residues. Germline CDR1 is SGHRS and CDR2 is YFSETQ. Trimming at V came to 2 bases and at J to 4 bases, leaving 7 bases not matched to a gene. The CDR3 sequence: CASSLRGLAGFPDTQYF. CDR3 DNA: TGCGCCAGCAGCTTAAGGGGACTAGCGGGGTTCCCAGATACGCAGTATTTT. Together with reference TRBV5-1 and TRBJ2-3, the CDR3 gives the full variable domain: KAGVTQTPRYLIKTRGQQVTLSCSPISGHRSVSWYQQTPGQGLQFLFEYFSETQRNKGNFPGRFSGRQFSNSRSEMNVSTLELGDSALYLCASSLRGLAGFPDTQYFGPGTRLTVL.

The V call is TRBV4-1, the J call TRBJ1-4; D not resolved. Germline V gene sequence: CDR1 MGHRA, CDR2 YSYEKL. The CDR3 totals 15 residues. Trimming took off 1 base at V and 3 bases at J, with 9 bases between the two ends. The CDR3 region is CASSQAGMSNEKLFF. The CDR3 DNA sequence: TGCGCCAGCAGCCAAGCGGGGATGTCTAATGAAAAACTGTTTTTT.

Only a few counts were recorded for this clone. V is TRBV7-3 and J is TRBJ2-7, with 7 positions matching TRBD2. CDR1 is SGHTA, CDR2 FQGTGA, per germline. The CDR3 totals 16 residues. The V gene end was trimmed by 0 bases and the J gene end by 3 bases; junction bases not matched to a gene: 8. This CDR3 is CASSLTSGSSHYEQYF. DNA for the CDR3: TGTGCCAGCAGCTTAACTAGCGGGTCTTCCCACTACGAGCAGTACTTC.

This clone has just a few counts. This CDR3 is CASSRRDQPQHF. CDR3 DNA sequence: TGTGCCAGCAGCAGACGGGATCAGCCCCAGCATTTT. This chain connects TRBV21-1 to TRBJ1-5. TRBV21-1 is reported as a pseudogene. The CDR3 consists of 12 residues.

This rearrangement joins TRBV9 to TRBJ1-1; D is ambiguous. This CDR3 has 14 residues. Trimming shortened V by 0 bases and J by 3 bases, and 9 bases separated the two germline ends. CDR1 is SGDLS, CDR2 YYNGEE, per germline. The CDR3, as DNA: TGTGCCAGCAGCGTAGTGGAGTCTCACACTGAAGCTTTCTTT. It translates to CASSVVESHTEAFF. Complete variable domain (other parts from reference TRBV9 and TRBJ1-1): DSGVTQTPKHLITATGQRVTLRCSPRSGDLSVYWYQQSLDQGLQFLIQYYNGEERAKGNILERFSAQQFPDLHSELNLSSLELGDSALYFCASSVVESHTEAFFGQGTRLTVV.

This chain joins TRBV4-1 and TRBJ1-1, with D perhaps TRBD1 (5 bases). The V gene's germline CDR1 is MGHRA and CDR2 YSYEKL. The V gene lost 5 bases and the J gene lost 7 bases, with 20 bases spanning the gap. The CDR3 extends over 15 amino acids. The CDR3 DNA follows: TGCGCCAGCAGCTTCTGGCGGCTCGGAGGGGTTGAAGCTTTCTTT. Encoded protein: CASSFWRLGGVEAFF.

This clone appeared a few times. The CDR3 DNA is TGTGCCAGCAGCTCCCGGGACAGGGATTCTGGAAACACCATATATTTT. This sequence encodes CASSSRDRDSGNTIYF. The gene calls are TRBV7-9 and TRBJ1-3, with TRBD1 matching 9 bases. The V gene end was trimmed by 4 bases and the J gene end by 1 base; junction bases not matched to a gene: 5. Germline values: CDR1 SEHNR, CDR2 FQNEAQ (reference sequence). The CDR3 runs to 16 residues.